The 4 T cell receptor beta chains given below trace back to one sample, sequenced in a study of beta chain features in type 1 diabetes. Findings and limits, study-wide: Significant though moderate, a shortening of TCRB CDR3s appeared in all four CD4+ subsets of Type 1 diabetes patients.

Which antigens these TCRs recognize remains unknown. The whole isolated RNA underwent reverse transcription, so sequencing captured expressed TCRB transcripts. The assay was immunoSEQ multiplex PCR, and TCRdb's table has in-frame clones only and misses some. Of about 150,000 clones in the sample, about a tenth were seen once. The specimen was central memory CD4+ T cells from blood. The source of these receptors is a man aged 25-40 years with type 1 diabetes.

The sample holds a few counts of this clone. Germline and junction disagree at one end, which may indicate a read error. This chain joins TRBV7-9 and TRBJ2-3; the match to TRBD2 covers 9 bases. This CDR3 spans 14 amino acids. Germline-derived CDR1 and CDR2 are SEHNR and FQNEAQ (reference sequence). In nucleotides, the CDR3 is TGTGCCAGCAGTTTAGCGGGAGCGGGGGATACGCAGTATTTT. Its protein is CASSLAGAGDTQYF. Filled out from reference TRBV7-9 and TRBJ2-3, the complete variable domain reads DTGVSQNPRHKITKRGQNVTFRCDPISEHNRLYWYRQTLGQGPEFLTYFQNEAQLEKSRLLSDRFSAERPKGSFSTLEIQRTEQGDSAMYLCASSLAGAGDTQYFGPGTRLTVL.

This chain joins TRBV19 and TRBJ1-5, with TRBD1 identical over 8 bases. Germline CDR1 is LNHDA and CDR2 is SQIVND (reference sequence). The CDR3 consists of 16 residues. J lost 0 bases, V lost 3 bases, and 4 bases had no gene match. CDR3 residues: CASSMGTGHSNQPQHF. CDR3 bases: TGTGCCAGTAGTATGGGGACAGGTCATAGCAATCAGCCCCAGCATTTT. Based on the CDR3 plus reference TRBV19 and TRBJ1-5, the full variable domain is DGGITQSPKYLFRKEGQNVTLSCEQNLNHDAMYWYRQDPGQGLRLIYYSQIVNDFQKGDIAEGYSVSREKKESFPLTVTSAQKNPTAFYLCASSMGTGHSNQPQHFGDGTRLSIL.

Worth noting for this clone: At one end, the junction sequence differs from germline, possibly due to a read error. The chain couples TRBV28 to TRBJ1-2; D is uncertain. The CDR3 has 12 residues. Germline V CDR1 and CDR2: MDHEN, SYDVKM. CDR3 sequence: CALRSTNYGYTF. CDR3 nucleotide sequence: TGTGCCTTGAGGAGCACTAACTATGGCTACACTTTC.

This chain links TRBV9 with TRBJ2-5; the match to TRBD2 covers 8 bases. CDR1 SGDLS and CDR2 YYNGEE come from the germline V gene. CDR3 size: 16 residues. The trim removed 1 base at V and 5 bases at J, leaving 10 bases unmatched. The CDR3 loop reads CASSVHRAGDDETQYF. The DNA for the CDR3 is TGTGCCAGCAGCGTACATAGAGCGGGAGACGATGAGACCCAGTACTTC.